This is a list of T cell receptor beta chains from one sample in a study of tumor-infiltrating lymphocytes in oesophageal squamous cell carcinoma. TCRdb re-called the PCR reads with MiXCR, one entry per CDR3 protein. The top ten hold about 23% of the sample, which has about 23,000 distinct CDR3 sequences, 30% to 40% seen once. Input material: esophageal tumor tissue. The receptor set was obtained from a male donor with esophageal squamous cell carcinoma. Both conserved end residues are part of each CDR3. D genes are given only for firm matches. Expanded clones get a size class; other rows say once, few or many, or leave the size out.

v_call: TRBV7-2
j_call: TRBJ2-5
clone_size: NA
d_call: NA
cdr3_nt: TGTGCCAGCAGCTTAAACACCGGGGCGGGAGAGACCCAGTACTTC
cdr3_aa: CASSLNTGAGETQYF

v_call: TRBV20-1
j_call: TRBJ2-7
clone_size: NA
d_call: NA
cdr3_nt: TGCAGTGCGACCCCCGGGACCATCTCCTACGAGCAGTACTTC
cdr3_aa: CSATPGTISYEQYF

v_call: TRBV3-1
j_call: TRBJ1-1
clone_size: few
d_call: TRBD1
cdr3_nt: TGTGCCAGCAGCCAACGACAGGGGGCGTCGGAAGCTTTCTTT
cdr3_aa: CASSQRQGASEAFF

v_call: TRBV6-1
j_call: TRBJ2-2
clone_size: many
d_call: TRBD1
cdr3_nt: TGTGCCAGCACTCAACAGGGGGCGGGCACCGGGGAGCTGTTTTTT
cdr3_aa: CASTQQGAGTGELFF

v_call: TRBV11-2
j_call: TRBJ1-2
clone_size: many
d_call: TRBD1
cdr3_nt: TGTGCCAGCAGCTTAGATCAGGGGGCGGGTGGCTACACCTTC
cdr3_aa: CASSLDQGAGGYTF

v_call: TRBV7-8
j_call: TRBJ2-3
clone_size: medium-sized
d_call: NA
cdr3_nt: TGTGCCAGCAGCTTAGGGCTGGATACGCAGTATTTT
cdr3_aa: CASSLGLDTQYF

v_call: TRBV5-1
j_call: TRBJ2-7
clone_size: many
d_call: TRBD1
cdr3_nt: TGCGCCAGCAGCTTGGTGGGGACAGGGGACGAGCAGTACTTC
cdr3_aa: CASSLVGTGDEQYF

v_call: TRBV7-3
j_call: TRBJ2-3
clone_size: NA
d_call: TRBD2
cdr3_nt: TGTGCCAGCAGCCGGGGACTAGCGGGAACAGATACGCAGTATTTT
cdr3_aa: CASSRGLAGTDTQYF

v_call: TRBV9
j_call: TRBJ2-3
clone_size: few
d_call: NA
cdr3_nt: TGTGCCAGCAGCGTAGGCGTAGAAGCAGATACGCAGTATTTT
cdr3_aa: CASSVGVEADTQYF

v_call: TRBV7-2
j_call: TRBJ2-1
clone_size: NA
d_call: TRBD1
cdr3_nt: TGTGCCAGCAGCTTAGGGCGGGACAGGGCTTTGGATGAGCAGTTCTTC
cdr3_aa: CASSLGRDRALDEQFF

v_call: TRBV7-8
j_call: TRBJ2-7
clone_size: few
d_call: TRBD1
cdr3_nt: TGTGCCAGCAGCTTCGGACAGGGCTTATACGAGCAGTACTTC
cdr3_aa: CASSFGQGLYEQYF

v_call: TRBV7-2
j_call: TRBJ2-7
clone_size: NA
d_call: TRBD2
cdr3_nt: TGTGCCAGCAGCTTAGGCGGCCCAGCAACCGGGACTAGCGGGAGCGAGCAGTACTTC
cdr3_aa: CASSLGGPATGTSGSEQYF

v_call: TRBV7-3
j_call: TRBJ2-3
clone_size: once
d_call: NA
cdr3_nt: TGTGCCAGCAGCCCGGGCTTAAGCACAGATACGCAGTATTTT
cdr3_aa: CASSPGLSTDTQYF

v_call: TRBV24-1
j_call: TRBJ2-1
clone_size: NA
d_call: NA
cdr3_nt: TGTGCCACCAGTGAAAGGCGGGATCACTACAATGAGCAGTTCTTC
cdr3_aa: CATSERRDHYNEQFF

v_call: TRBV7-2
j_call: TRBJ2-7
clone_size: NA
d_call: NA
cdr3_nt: TGTGCCAGCAGCTTAGCGCTGGGGAGCTCCTACGAGCAGTACTTC
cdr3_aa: CASSLALGSSYEQYF

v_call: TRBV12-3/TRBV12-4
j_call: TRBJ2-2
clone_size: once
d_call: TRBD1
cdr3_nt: TGTGCCAGCAGTATTCGACAGGGCGGCACCGGGGAGCTGTTTTTT
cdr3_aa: CASSIRQGGTGELFF

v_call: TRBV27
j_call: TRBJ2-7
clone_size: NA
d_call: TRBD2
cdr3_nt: TGTGCCAGCAGTTCCGGACTAGGATTCACCCAGTACTTC
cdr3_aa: CASSSGLGFTQYF

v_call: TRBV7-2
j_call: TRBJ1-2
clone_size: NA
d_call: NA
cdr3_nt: TGTGCCAGCACCCCGGAAGCCCTTTATGGCTACACCTTC
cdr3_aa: CASTPEALYGYTF

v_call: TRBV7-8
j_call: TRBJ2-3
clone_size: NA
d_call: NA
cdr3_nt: TGTGCCAGCAGCTTTTTTGATACGCAGTATTTT
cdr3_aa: CASSFFDTQYF

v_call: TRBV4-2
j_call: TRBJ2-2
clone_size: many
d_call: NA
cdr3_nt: TGTGCCAGCAGCCAACTCTGGGAGGACACCGGGGAGCTGTTTTTT
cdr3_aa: CASSQLWEDTGELFF

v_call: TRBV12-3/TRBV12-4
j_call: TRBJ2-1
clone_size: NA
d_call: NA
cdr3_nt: TGTGCCAGCAGCCACCACCCCACGATAAACAATGAGCAGTTCTTC
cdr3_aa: CASSHHPTINNEQFF

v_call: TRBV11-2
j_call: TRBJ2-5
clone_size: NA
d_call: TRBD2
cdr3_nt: TGTTCCAGCAGCTTAGCGGGGGCAGTTTACGAGACCCAGTACTTC
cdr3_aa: CSSSLAGAVYETQYF